This TCR beta chain was found in a study of blood T cell repertoires in COVID-19. Study-wide background: Samples came from the United States, Italy and Spain, spanning acute and convalescent COVID-19. Sample material is recorded as cDNA or gDNA derived from T cells, B-cell-depleted T cells, or PBMCs.

Trimming cost V 3 bases and J 0 bases; bases outside gene matches: 3. The CDR3 covers 16 residues. Germline-derived CDR1 and CDR2 are SEHNR and FQNEAQ (reference sequence). Under the authors' procedure: Nucleated cell number was recorded as an estimate derived from reference gene primer amplification. The protocol was immunoSEQ multiplex PCR, while the TCRdb copy is restricted to in-frame clones and leaves out a portion. V, J and clone size derive from that table, while D and trimming were established from the DNA sequence. The sample holds around 130,000 clones, 85% to 90% seen once. The receptor's source is a man between 65 and 85 years old with active COVID-19. Sequenced input: peripheral blood. The chain is built from TRBV7-9 and TRBJ2-7; 12 bases line up with TRBD1. The CDR3 region is CASSLGTGGFSYEQYF. CDR3 nucleotides: TGTGCCAGCAGCTTGGGGACAGGGGGCTTCTCCTACGAGCAGTACTTC.